The 22 T cell receptor beta chains below all came from one sample that was sequenced in a study of beta chain features in type 1 diabetes. Study-level findings and limits: TCRB CDR3s from Type 1 diabetes patients were moderately but significantly shorter in all four CD4+ subsets.

Antigens of these TCRs are unknown. Reverse transcription of all isolated RNA meant that expressed TCRB transcripts were sequenced. The data were produced by immunoSEQ multiplex PCR, yet TCRdb's version contains in-frame clones alone and is incomplete. Of about 160,000 clones in the sample, over 9% are singletons; the top ten hold more than 0.45%. Sequencing was done on a sample of central memory CD4+ T cells from blood. All receptors come from a man aged 30 to 45 with type 1 diabetes.

This chain links TRBV7-9 with TRBJ2-7; D is possibly TRBD2 (6 bases). This CDR3 comprises 15 residues. The germline gives CDR1 SEHNR, CDR2 FQNEAQ (reference sequence). V gave up 0 bases and J gave up 5 bases, with 14 bases separating them. In DNA, the CDR3 is TGTGCCAGCAGCTTAGCTAGCGGTTCCCCCGACGAGCAGTACTTC. Its translation is CASSLASGSPDEQYF.

The chain combines TRBV30 with TRBJ1-2; unclear D gene. This CDR3 is built from 14 residues. The germline V and J ends were trimmed by 0 bases and 4 bases, with 12 bases remaining between them. In germline, CDR1 is GTSNPN, CDR2 SVGIG (reference sequence). The CDR3 bases are TGTGCCTGGAGTGTACATAGTAGGAGCTATGGCTACACCTTC. Its translation: CAWSVHSRSYGYTF.

The chain combines TRBV11-2 with TRBJ2-5; 7 positions agree with TRBD1. V dropped 2 bases and J dropped 10; count of bases not matched to a gene: 10. CDR1 SGHAT and CDR2 FQNNGV come from the germline V gene. The CDR3 has 14 amino acids. The CDR3, as DNA: TGTGCCAGCAGCTTACTACCTTCCCAGGGGGACCAGTACTTC. Translated: CASSLLPSQGDQYF.

This clone was seen a few times. The chain employs TRBV30 and TRBJ1-2, with TRBD1 matching 10 bases. CDR3 length: 15 residues. V shed 2 bases, J shed 7 bases, and the junction held 10 bases outside the gene matches. Germline CDR1 reads GTSNPN; CDR2 reads SVGIG (reference sequence). The CDR3 DNA follows: TGTGCCTGGAGTACTCCGGGACAGGGGTCGGCTGGCTACACCTTC. It codes for CAWSTPGQGSAGYTF.

This sequence joins TRBV5-8 and TRBJ2-1, with a weak D call TRBD2 (5 bases). Germline V lookup: CDR1 SGHTS, CDR2 YDEGEE. V lost 2 bases to trimming and J lost 5 bases, with 11 bases between them. This CDR3 region has 14 residues. The CDR3 loop reads CASSLLANDNEQFF. The CDR3 nucleotides read TGTGCCAGCAGCTTATTAGCGAACGACAATGAGCAGTTCTTC.

The genes are TRBV29-1 and TRBJ2-7, with TRBD2 as a possible D gene (7 bases). There are 14 residues in the CDR3. V was cut by 8 bases and J by 5 bases, with 22 bases left in between. Germline CDR1 and CDR2: SQVTM and ANQGSEA. The CDR3 loop is CSPLGEGDGDEQYF. DNA for the CDR3: TGCAGCCCCTTGGGGGAGGGGGACGGTGACGAGCAGTACTTC.

The table lists this clone with a few counts. This rearrangement joins TRBV30 to TRBJ2-5, with D possibly matching TRBD1 (6 bases). CDR3 length equals 13 residues. In germline, CDR1 is GTSNPN, CDR2 SVGIG (reference sequence). V lost 4 bases and J 4 bases, leaving 13 bases between the germline ends. The CDR3 is CAWNQRGGETQYF. CDR3 in DNA: TGTGCCTGGAATCAGAGAGGGGGAGAGACCCAGTACTTC.

The gene calls are TRBV7-2 and TRBJ2-5; 10 nucleotides line up with TRBD2. CDR1 is SGHTA, CDR2 FQGNSA, per germline. Trimming removed 2 bases from V and 5 bases from J; junction bases left unmatched: 8. The CDR3 covers 16 residues. The CDR3, as DNA: TGTGCCAGCAGCTTAAGCCTAGCGGGAGCCCAGGAGACCCAGTACTTC. Its protein is CASSLSLAGAQETQYF.

This clone has a handful of counts. This rearrangement joins TRBV4-1 to TRBJ2-4; D remains unclear. Trimming cost V 1 base and J 0 bases, with 7 bases left between them. This CDR3 is built from 15 residues. CDR1 is MGHRA, CDR2 YSYEKL, per germline. The CDR3 nucleotides read TGCGCCAGCAGCCAAGCAACGGGAGCCAAAAACATTCAGTACTTC. It translates to CASSQATGAKNIQYF.

V is TRBV19 and J is TRBJ2-1; no reliable D call. Per the germline V gene, CDR1 is LNHDA and CDR2 is SQIVND (reference sequence). The ends were cut back, 6 bases at V and 9 bases at J, with 15 bases in the middle. The CDR3 is 13 amino acids. This CDR3 is CASSAEPFAEQFF. In DNA form, the CDR3 reads TGTGCCAGTAGCGCCGAGCCGTTTGCTGAGCAGTTCTTC.

The chain joins TRBV7-8 to TRBJ2-1, with TRBD2 identical over 11 bases. Germline CDR1 is SGHVS and CDR2 is FQNEAQ. J was trimmed by 7 bases and V by 1 base; bases with no gene match: 12. The CDR3 is 18 residues long. CDR3 sequence reads: CASSLVVDSGRGINEQFF. Here the CDR3 DNA reads TGTGCCAGCAGCTTAGTTGTCGATAGCGGGAGGGGAATAAATGAGCAGTTCTTC.

This clone appeared a few times. The rearrangement uses TRBV30 and TRBJ1-1, with 7 bases lining up with TRBD1. The ends lost 4 bases at V and 0 bases at J; junction bases unmatched: 8. This CDR3 is 15 amino acids long. Germline V gene lookup returns CDR1 GTSNPN and CDR2 SVGIG (reference sequence). The CDR3 nucleotides are TGTGCCTGGATGGATTACAGGGGAATGAACACTGAAGCTTTCTTT. Protein product: CAWMDYRGMNTEAFF. Looking up the rest from reference TRBV30 and TRBJ1-1 gives the full variable domain: SQTIHQWPATLVQPVGSPLSLECTVEGTSNPNLYWYRQAAGRGLQLLFYSVGIGQISSEVPQNLSASRPQDRQFILSSKKLLLSDSGFYLCAWMDYRGMNTEAFFGQGTRLTVV.

The chain employs TRBV6-5 and TRBJ2-6; D is ambiguous. The CDR3 consists of 15 residues. V was shortened by 2 bases and J by 0 bases, with 5 bases between the two germline ends. Looked up from germline, CDR1 is MNHEY and CDR2 is SVGAGI. CDR3 in DNA: TGTGCCAGCAGTTACGAGTACTCTGGGGCCAACGTCCTGACTTTC. Translated, it gives CASSYEYSGANVLTF.

This clone was recorded a few times. The rearrangement joins TRBV9 to TRBJ2-5; perhaps TRBD1 as D (5 bases). The CDR3 is made up of 14 amino acids. V dropped 0 bases and J dropped 3 bases, with 9 bases sitting between them. Germline CDR1 reads SGDLS; CDR2 reads YYNGEE. The CDR3 is CASSVGQTEETQYF. CDR3 coding DNA: TGTGCCAGCAGCGTAGGACAGACAGAAGAGACCCAGTACTTC.

The chain carries TRBV6-4 and TRBJ1-5; D possibly corresponds to TRBD1 (6 bases). The CDR3 extends over 13 amino acids. Trimming removed 3 bases at V and 5 bases at J, with 8 bases between. The V gene's germline CDR1 is MRHNA and CDR2 SNTAGT. The CDR3 DNA reads as TGTGCCAGCAGTGAACAGGGAGATCAGCCCCAGCATTTT. Its translation is CASSEQGDQPQHF.

In this sample, this clone turned up a few times. The CDR3 DNA is TGTGCCAGCAGCCTCGGACTAGCGGGAGTGAACACCGGGGAGCTGTTTTTT. Its translation is CASSLGLAGVNTGELFF. This chain links TRBV14 with TRBJ2-2, with 13 bases that match TRBD2. CDR3 length: 17 residues. Looked up from germline, CDR1 is SGHDN and CDR2 is FVKESK. V was pared by 4 bases and J by 1 base, with 3 bases of the junction left unmatched.

There are a few counts of this clone. The genes are TRBV7-2 and TRBJ2-7; a weak D match, TRBD1 (6 bases). V was shortened by 6 bases and J by 1 base, with 10 bases between the two germline ends. Germline CDR1 is SGHTA and CDR2 is FQGNSA. This CDR3 has 13 residues. The CDR3, as DNA: TGTGCCAGCAGTCGAACAGGGTCCTACGAGCAGTACTTC. It is translated as CASSRTGSYEQYF. Full variable domain (rest looked up from reference TRBV7-2 and TRBJ2-7): GAGVSQSPSNKVTEKGKDVELRCDPISGHTALYWYRQSLGQGLEFLIYFQGNSAPDKSGLPSDRFSAERTGGSVSTLTIQRTQQEDSAVYLCASSRTGSYEQYFGPGTRLTVT.

The V gene is TRBV7-8, the J gene TRBJ1-1; D call uncertain. The germline CDR1 and CDR2 sequences are SGHVS and FQNEAQ. Between the trimmed V and J ends, which lost 2 bases and 1 base, there was a span of 8 bases. There are 14 residues in the CDR3. The CDR3 DNA sequence: TGTGCCAGCAGCTTATTCTCGGGGAACACTGAAGCTTTCTTT. Protein: CASSLFSGNTEAFF.

This clone has only a few counts. This chain uses TRBV6-6 with TRBJ2-7; TRBD2 might be the D (6 bases). Germline CDR1 reads MNHNY; CDR2 reads SVGAGI (reference sequence). The CDR3 is made up of 13 amino acids. V was cut by 6 bases and J by 3 bases, with 12 bases left in between. CDR3 in DNA: TGTGCCAGCAGCCCTCGGGGGAGCTACGAGCAGTACTTC. It specifies CASSPRGSYEQYF.

This clone was counted only a few times. This chain joins TRBV7-2 and TRBJ2-7; 8 nucleotides align to TRBD2. The CDR3 consists of 14 residues. The V segment lost 5 bases and the J segment 7 bases; nucleotides outside the gene matches: 10. Looked up from germline, CDR1 is SGHTA and CDR2 is FQGNSA. The CDR3 sequence: CASSLSGTLDEQYF. The CDR3 DNA reads as TGTGCCAGCAGCCTTAGCGGGACCTTGGATGAGCAGTACTTC.

This clone was counted between two and nine times. V is TRBV25-1 and J is TRBJ1-2; no clear D. V lost 4 bases, J lost 6 bases, and 12 bases lay in between. The CDR3 is made up of 13 amino acids. Per the germline V gene, CDR1 is MGHDK and CDR2 is SYGVNS. The chain's CDR3 is CASSAPGLHGYTF. The DNA of the CDR3 is TGTGCCAGCAGTGCTCCAGGCCTTCATGGCTACACCTTC.

The V call is TRBV5-4, the J call TRBJ2-5; 11 bases agree with TRBD2. Germline CDR1 reads SGHNT; CDR2 reads YYREEE (reference sequence). The CDR3 has 16 residues. J was trimmed by 0 bases and V by 0 bases; bases with no gene match: 1. The CDR3 loop is CASSLGLAGYQETQYF. In DNA, the CDR3 is TGTGCCAGCAGCTTGGGACTAGCGGGGTACCAAGAGACCCAGTACTTC.